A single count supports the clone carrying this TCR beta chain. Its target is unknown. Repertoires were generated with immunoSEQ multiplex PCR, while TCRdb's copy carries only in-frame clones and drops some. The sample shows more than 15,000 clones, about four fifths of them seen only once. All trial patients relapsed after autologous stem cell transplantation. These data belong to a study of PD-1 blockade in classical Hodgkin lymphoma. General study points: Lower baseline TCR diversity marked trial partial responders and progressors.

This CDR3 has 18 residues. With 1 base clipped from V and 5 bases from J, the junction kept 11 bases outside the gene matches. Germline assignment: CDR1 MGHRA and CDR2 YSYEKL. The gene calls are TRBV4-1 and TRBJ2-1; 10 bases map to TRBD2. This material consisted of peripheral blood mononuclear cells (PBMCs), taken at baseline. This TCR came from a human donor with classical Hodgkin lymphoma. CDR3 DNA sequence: TGCGCCAGCAGCCAAGCGCAAGCGGGGGGGCCTTATGACAATGAGCAGTTCTTC. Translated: CASSQAQAGGPYDNEQFF.